The TCR beta chain under discussion was sequenced for a study of OX40 agonist ivuxolimab in advanced cancers. Study background: Having had anti-PD-1, anti-PD-L1 or anti-CTLA-4 therapy before was allowed, and over 35% had some.

J gave up 4 bases and V 8 bases, and 8 bases lay outside the gene matches. The CDR3 extends over 14 amino acids. Germline CDR1 and CDR2: MDHEN and SYDVKM. Cycle 7 day 1, cycle 4 day 1, and baseline were the timepoints at which blood was sampled. Sequencing used immunoSEQ multiplex PCR; TCRdb keeps in-frame clones, though not all of them. This table holds around 70,000 clones, roughly 80% found once. The V gene is TRBV28, the J gene TRBJ2-3, with 8 bases lining up with TRBD1. This TCR came from an adult with an advanced solid tumor such as melanoma, head and neck, liver or kidney cancer. This specimen was CD4+ or CD8+ T cells sorted from blood, taken in a trial of the OX40 agonist ivuxolimab. The CDR3 loop is CASRRGQGADTQYF. CDR3 nucleotide sequence: TGTGCCAGCCGGCGAGGACAGGGAGCAGATACGCAGTATTTT.